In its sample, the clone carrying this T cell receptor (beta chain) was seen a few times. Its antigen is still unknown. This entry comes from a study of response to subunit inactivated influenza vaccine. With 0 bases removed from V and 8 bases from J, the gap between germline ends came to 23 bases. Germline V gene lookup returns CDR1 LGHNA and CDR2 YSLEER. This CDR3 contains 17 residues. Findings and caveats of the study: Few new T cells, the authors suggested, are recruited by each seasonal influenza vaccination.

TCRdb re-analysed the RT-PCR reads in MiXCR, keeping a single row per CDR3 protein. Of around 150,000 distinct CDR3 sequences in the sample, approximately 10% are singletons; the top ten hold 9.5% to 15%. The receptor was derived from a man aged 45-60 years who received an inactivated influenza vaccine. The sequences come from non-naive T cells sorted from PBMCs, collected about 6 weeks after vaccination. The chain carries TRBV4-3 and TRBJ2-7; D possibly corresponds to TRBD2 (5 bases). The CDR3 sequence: CASSQDHAGSSPPQQYF. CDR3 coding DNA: TGCGCCAGCAGCCAAGATCACGCGGGCAGTTCCCCCCCTCAGCAGTACTTC.